Following are 30 T cell receptor beta chains from one sample sequenced in a study of blood T cells in healthy people across ages. Sample-barcoded 5' priming and a J-beta primer mix drove a second PCR of 7 to 11 cycles. Via MiXCR, TCRdb re-called the 5' RACE reads, giving one row per CDR3 protein. The sample includes about 1.5 million distinct CDR3 sequences, approximately 42% seen only once; the top ten take about 3.8%. The sample taken for sequencing was blood. These receptors originate from a woman aged 18 to 35 in good health.

The DNA of the CDR3 is TGTGCCAGCAGTGGCGGGAGGGCCAGTCAAGAGACCCAGTACTTC. It encodes CASSGGRASQETQYF. The chain has TRBV7-2 and TRBJ2-5, with 9 bases aligning to TRBD2. The CDR3 totals 15 residues. Trimming at V came to 6 bases and at J to 2 bases, leaving 7 bases not matched to a gene. The germline V gene has CDR1 SGHTA and CDR2 FQGNSA.

J is TRBJ1-5 and V is TRBV12-3 or TRBV12-4, with a weak D call TRBD1 (5 bases). This CDR3 region has 18 residues. V lost 3 bases and J 1 base, leaving 19 bases between the germline ends. CDR3 in DNA: TGTGCCAGCAGTTTGGGGGTGGTCGCGGGAGGAAGCAATCAGCCCCAGCATTTT. Protein product: CASSLGVVAGGSNQPQHF.

Comment on this clonotype: It may be a read error: a sequence one base away is much more abundant. The chain carries TRBV12-3 or TRBV12-4 and TRBJ1-1; D unclear. This CDR3 has 13 amino acids. The CDR3 loop reads CASSPRGGTEPFF. CDR3 DNA: TGTGCCAGCAGTCCCCGGGGTGGCACTGAACCTTTCTTT.

The table lists this clonotype with a count of one. The gene calls are TRBV7-9 and TRBJ2-7; 9 positions agree with TRBD1. CDR3 length equals 16 residues. J gave up 5 bases and V 0 bases, and 8 bases lay outside the gene matches. CDR1 SEHNR and CDR2 FQNEAQ come from the germline V gene (reference sequence). The CDR3 loop is CASSLAKLGQGNEQYF. CDR3 in DNA: TGTGCCAGCAGCTTAGCGAAGTTGGGACAGGGAAACGAGCAGTACTTC.

The chain uses TRBV5-1 and TRBJ2-3, with a weak D call TRBD2 (5 bases). Germline lookup yields CDR1 SGHRS and CDR2 YFSETQ. V shed 0 bases and J shed 0 bases, with 11 bases lying between them. The CDR3 contains 16 residues. The CDR3 DNA sequence: TGCGCCAGCAGCTTGGATACGGGAACTAGCACAGATACGCAGTATTTT. It yields the protein CASSLDTGTSTDTQYF.

The sample holds one count of this clonotype. At one of its ends the junction is not consistent with the germline gene, which may arise from a read error. V and J are TRBV12-3 or TRBV12-4 and TRBJ2-7, with D perhaps matching TRBD1 (6 bases). The CDR3 has 13 amino acids. The CDR3 sequence is CVSSSSDSYEQYF. The DNA for the CDR3 is TGTGTCAGCAGTTCCTCGGACAGTTACGAGCAGTACTTC.

The genes are TRBV6-1 and TRBJ2-1, with D tentatively TRBD2 (6 bases). V was cut by 2 bases and J by 13 bases, with 21 bases left in between. Germline CDR1 and CDR2: MNHNS and SASEGT. The CDR3 consists of 15 residues. The CDR3: CASSETSSQARVQFF. The CDR3 DNA sequence: TGTGCCAGCAGTGAAACTAGCTCTCAAGCTCGGGTCCAGTTCTTC.

The rearrangement links TRBV2 to TRBJ1-1, with D possibly being TRBD1 (5 bases). CDR1 SNHLY and CDR2 FYNNEI come from the germline V gene. The CDR3 runs to 14 residues. V shed 4 bases and J shed 5 bases, with 14 bases lying between them. DNA of the CDR3: TGTGCCAGCAGTGGAAAGGGGCCCCTAACTGAAGCTTTCTTT. Translated: CASSGKGPLTEAFF. The variable domain in full, completed from reference TRBV2 and TRBJ1-1, reads EPEVTQTPSHQVTQMGQEVILRCVPISNHLYFYWYRQILGQKVEFLVSFYNNEISEKSEIFDDQFSVERPDGSNFTLKIRSTKLEDSAMYFCASSGKGPLTEAFFGQGTRLTVV.

The rearrangement joins TRBV7-2 to TRBJ1-1; D is possibly TRBD1 (5 bases). The V and J ends lost 5 bases and 3 bases respectively, with 13 bases between them. The CDR3 is 14 residues long. Per germline, CDR1 SGHTA and CDR2 FQGNSA. In DNA form, the CDR3 reads TGTGCCAGCAGCCCTCCGGGGCGGCACACTGAAGCTTTCTTT. Residues: CASSPPGRHTEAFF.

This clonotype was detected only a few times. The V call is TRBV20-1, the J call TRBJ2-1, with D unresolved. CDR3 length: 13 residues. Germline V gene data show CDR1 as DFQATT and CDR2 as SNEGSKA (reference sequence). Trimming pared 2 bases from V and 8 bases from J, leaving 13 bases between. The CDR3 DNA follows: TGCAGTGCTAGACCCCACAAATACGATGAGCAGTTCTTC. Amino acid sequence: CSARPHKYDEQFF.

There are a few counts of this clonotype. This chain connects TRBV20-1 to TRBJ2-1, with TRBD2 identical over 11 bases. Unmatched junction bases numbered 17, after V lost 3 bases and J lost 10 bases. This CDR3 has 17 residues. CDR1 and CDR2 from the germline V gene are DFQATT and SNEGSKA (reference sequence). The CDR3: CSASFPNSGGAWKEQFF. CDR3 nucleotide sequence: TGCAGTGCTAGCTTTCCCAATAGCGGGGGGGCCTGGAAGGAGCAGTTCTTC.

Concerning this clonotype: It may be a read error: a sequence one base away is much more abundant. The genes are TRBV19 and TRBJ2-1, with 9 bases matching TRBD2. The J call may be in error: the DNA end matches TRBJ2-7 better. The CDR3 is made up of 14 amino acids. CDR1 LNHDA and CDR2 SQIVND come from the germline V gene (reference sequence). The CDR3 nucleotides read TGTGCCAGCACCCTAGCGGGGCCCTACAATGAGCAGTACTTC. Residues: CASTLAGPYNEQYF.

This clonotype came up a few times. J is TRBJ1-2 and V is TRBV7-9; 8 bases agree with TRBD1. The CDR3 loop spans 20 amino acids. Trimming took 1 base from V and 6 from J; bases not matched to a gene: 22. Germline V gene data show CDR1 as SEHNR and CDR2 as FQNEAQ (reference sequence). In nucleotides, the CDR3 is TGTGCCAGCAGCTTAGTGAAGCCGGGGACAGGCGGCTGGCCCCTTGATGGCTACACCTTC. Residues: CASSLVKPGTGGWPLDGYTF.

V is TRBV6-1 and J is TRBJ2-7; weak D call: TRBD2 (5 bases). Germline CDR1 MNHNS, CDR2 SASEGT. The germline V and J ends were trimmed by 8 bases and 6 bases, with 17 bases remaining between them. The CDR3 sequence is 13 residues long. The CDR3 region is CASGLEGSLEQYF. The CDR3 DNA sequence: TGTGCCAGCGGGCTTGAGGGTTCCCTCGAGCAGTACTTC.

There are many counts of this clonotype. V and J are TRBV4-1 and TRBJ2-1; D may be TRBD1 or TRBD2 (6 bases each). Trimming pared 6 bases from V and 7 bases from J, leaving 19 bases between. CDR1 MGHRA and CDR2 YSYEKL come from the germline V gene. The CDR3 consists of 15 residues. DNA for the CDR3: TGCGCCAGCAGGCCGGGACACCTGGCGGGAAATGAGCAGTTCTTC. It encodes CASRPGHLAGNEQFF.

Ten or more counts support this clonotype. The rearrangement joins TRBV6-5 to TRBJ2-1, with TRBD2 matching over 10 bases. The ends lost 0 bases at V and 7 bases at J; junction bases unmatched: 6. CDR1 and CDR2 (germline): MNHEY, SVGAGI. CDR3 size: 16 residues. For the CDR3, the DNA is TGTGCCAGCAGTTACTCGAGCGGGGGGGCACAAAATGAGCAGTTCTTC. Amino acid sequence: CASSYSSGGAQNEQFF.

There are a few counts of this clonotype. The chain carries TRBV30 and TRBJ2-7; D is possibly TRBD2 (5 bases). The CDR3 covers 11 residues. Trimming took 5 bases from V and 6 from J, leaving 11 bases between them. The V gene's germline CDR1 is GTSNPN and CDR2 SVGIG (reference sequence). DNA for the CDR3: TGTGCCTGGGGAGGAACGCTCGAGCAGTACTTC. Translation: CAWGGTLEQYF.

This chain uses TRBV19 with TRBJ1-2, with D uncertain. The length of the CDR3 is 15 residues. CDR1 and CDR2 from the germline V gene are LNHDA and SQIVND (reference sequence). The V end lost 4 bases, the J end lost 2 bases, and 14 bases lay between the germline ends. CDR3 sequence (DNA): TGTGCCAGTAGTACCCCGTTGTCCAGGAACTATGGCTACACCTTC. Residues: CASSTPLSRNYGYTF.

This chain connects TRBV7-3 to TRBJ1-1; D ambiguous. Germline V lookup: CDR1 SGHTA, CDR2 FQGTGA. V was cut by 1 base and J by 1 base, with 7 bases left in between. The CDR3 consists of 14 residues. The CDR3: CASSLSGPNTEAFF. The CDR3 region has the DNA TGTGCCAGCAGCTTAAGTGGCCCGAACACTGAAGCTTTCTTT.

The chain links TRBV20-1 to TRBJ2-5, with TRBD1 matching 7 bases. The J call is uncertain, as TRBJ2-7 better fits the DNA end. The V gene's germline CDR1 is DFQATT and CDR2 SNEGSKA (reference sequence). The CDR3 is 14 residues long. The CDR3 is CSASAQGYTYEQYF. In DNA form, the CDR3 reads TGCAGTGCTAGCGCACAGGGGTATACCTACGAGCAGTACTTC.

This sequence joins TRBV11-2 and TRBJ1-1; 9 bases match TRBD1. The CDR3 consists of 22 residues. The germline V gene encodes CDR1 SGHAT and CDR2 FQNNGV. V shed 0 bases, J shed 7 bases, and the junction held 27 bases outside the gene matches. The CDR3: CASSLESLWEISLGQGHREAFF. The CDR3 nucleotides are TGTGCCAGCAGCTTAGAAAGTCTCTGGGAGATCAGTCTGGGACAGGGTCATCGTGAAGCTTTCTTT.

The gene calls are TRBV2 and TRBJ2-5; D gene unclear. CDR1 and CDR2 (germline): SNHLY, FYNNEI. Trimming cost V 5 bases and J 1 base, with 11 bases left between them. The CDR3 is made up of 14 amino acids. The CDR3 region is CASSLSPLQETQYF. CDR3 DNA: TGTGCCAGCAGTCTGAGTCCCCTCCAAGAGACCCAGTACTTC.

There are a few counts of this clonotype. The V gene is TRBV28, the J gene TRBJ1-2; 7 nucleotides agree with TRBD1. Germline CDR1 MDHEN, CDR2 SYDVKM. The V and J ends lost 4 bases and 1 base, in that order; junction bases with no gene match: 9. The CDR3 has 16 residues. CDR3 bases: TGTGCCAGCAGTTCAACCGGGACAGCAATTAACTATGGCTACACCTTC. It encodes CASSSTGTAINYGYTF.

Remarks on this clonotype: The junction departs from germline at one end; a sequencing error may be responsible. The V and J genes are TRBV4-3 and TRBJ2-5, with no clear D. The DNA end is more similar to TRBJ2-7, so the J call may be wrong. This CDR3 has 12 amino acids. In germline, CDR1 is LGHNA, CDR2 YSLEER. CDR3 in amino acids: CASNQAPNEQYF. CDR3 DNA sequence: TGCGCCAGCAACCAAGCTCCCAACGAGCAGTACTTC.

The chain has TRBV29-1 and TRBJ2-7; D perhaps matches TRBD2 (5 bases). Trimming took 0 bases from V and 2 from J, leaving 11 bases between them. From germline, CDR1 is SQVTM and CDR2 ANQGSEA. The CDR3 is 14 residues long. CDR3 amino acids: CSVEDTETTYEQYF. In DNA form, the CDR3 reads TGCAGCGTTGAAGATACCGAGACTACCTACGAGCAGTACTTC.

In this sample, this clonotype turned up a few times. The V and J genes are TRBV20-1 and TRBJ2-4; D is unresolved. Germline V gene sequence: CDR1 DFQATT, CDR2 SNEGSKA (reference sequence). V gave up 0 bases and J gave up 1 base, with 22 bases separating them. This CDR3 has 19 residues. CDR3: CSARDFPRTRAWAKNIQYF. CDR3 coding DNA: TGCAGTGCTAGAGACTTCCCGCGGACCCGAGCTTGGGCCAAAAACATTCAGTACTTC.

This sequence joins TRBV20-1 and TRBJ1-4, with D perhaps matching TRBD1 (6 bases). CDR3 length: 15 residues. Between the trimmed V and J ends, which lost 0 bases and 8 bases, there was a span of 16 bases. Germline V CDR1 and CDR2: DFQATT, SNEGSKA (reference sequence). The CDR3 loop reads CSARDARGAGEKLFF. CDR3 DNA sequence: TGCAGTGCTAGAGACGCGAGGGGGGCTGGCGAAAAACTGTTTTTT.

The chain is built from TRBV12-3 or TRBV12-4 and TRBJ1-2; 11 bases agree with TRBD1. Losses at the gene ends were 6 bases for V and 7 bases for J; bases not matched to a gene: 7. This CDR3 comprises 14 residues. The CDR3 DNA is TGTGCCAGCAGCCCGGGACAGGGGGGCTGTGGCTACACCTTC. This encodes CASSPGQGGCGYTF.

The gene calls are TRBV7-8 and TRBJ1-2; D uncertain. Between the trimmed V and J ends, which lost 2 bases and 6 bases, there was a span of 16 bases. Germline V gives CDR1 SGHVS, CDR2 FQNEAQ. The CDR3 spans 15 residues. CDR3 loop: CASSLKRVVSDGYTF. In DNA form, the CDR3 reads TGTGCCAGCAGCTTAAAACGCGTAGTCAGCGATGGCTACACCTTC.

This clonotype was counted between two and nine times. CDR3 nucleotide sequence: TGTGCCAGCAGTTTAATGGGACTAGCGGGAGTTTCAGATACGCAGTATTTT. This gives the protein CASSLMGLAGVSDTQYF. The rearrangement links TRBV12-3 or TRBV12-4 to TRBJ2-3, with 14 bases identical to TRBD2. This CDR3 has 17 amino acids. Trimming at V came to 2 bases and at J to 4 bases, leaving 5 bases not matched to a gene.